Listed below are T cell receptor beta chains from one sample, sequenced in a study of response to subunit inactivated influenza vaccine. TCRdb passed the RT-PCR reads through MiXCR, listing each CDR3 protein once. Here the sample spans 540,000 or so distinct CDR3 sequences, 10% to 15% being singletons. Material: PBMCs from blood, obtained more than 35 days after vaccination. All receptors derive from a man over 45 who received an inactivated influenza vaccine. Each CDR3 is given with its conserved first and last residue. The D gene is left open where the match is weak. The listing skips clone size in some rows; elsewhere it reads once, few, many or a size class.

len	abundance	v_gene	j_gene	d_gene	CDR3aa	CDR3nt
16	few	TRBV20-1	TRBJ2-3	TRBD2	CSALGLAGGRTDTQYF	TGCAGTGCACTGGGACTAGCGGGAGGGCGCACAGATACGCAGTATTTT
11	NA	TRBV7-2	TRBJ2-1	NA	CASSYGPTGFF	TGTGCCAGCAGCTATGGTCCAACAGGGTTCTTC
13	many	TRBV20-1	TRBJ1-2	NA	CSAPTGLFDGYTF	TGCAGTGCCCCGACGGGGTTGTTCGATGGCTACACCTTC
11	NA	TRBV20-1	TRBJ2-4	NA	CSVFAKNIQYF	TGCAGTGTGTTTGCCAAAAACATTCAGTACTTC
13	many	TRBV6-1	TRBJ2-5	TRBD2	CASRQIAGGTQYF	TGTGCCAGCAGACAGATAGCGGGAGGGACCCAGTACTTC
13	NA	TRBV6-5	TRBJ2-7	NA	CASSSSFWGEQYF	TGTGCCAGCAGTTCGTCCTTTTGGGGCGAGCAGTACTTC
14	NA	TRBV7-9	TRBJ2-7	NA	CASSPRYGSYEQYF	TGTGCCAGCAGCCCCCGTTATGGCTCCTACGAGCAGTACTTC
16	few	TRBV20-1	TRBJ1-5	NA	CSATYAQGWNNQPQHF	TGCAGTGCCACCTACGCACAGGGTTGGAACAATCAGCCCCAGCATTTT
19	many	TRBV14	TRBJ2-7	TRBD2	CASSQATSGLAGASYEQYF	TGTGCCAGCAGCCAGGCTACGTCGGGACTAGCGGGAGCCTCCTACGAGCAGTACTTC
16	NA	TRBV5-1	TRBJ2-1	TRBD1	CASSLKGQGHLDEQFF	TGCGCCAGCAGCTTGAAGGGACAGGGGCACCTAGATGAGCAGTTCTTC
13	NA	TRBV10-3	TRBJ2-7	NA	CAIKGTGTYEQYF	TGTGCCATCAAAGGTACGGGTACATACGAGCAGTACTTC
12	few	TRBV29-1	TRBJ2-7	NA	CSVAGLTYEQYF	TGCAGCGTTGCAGGACTAACCTACGAGCAGTACTTC
15	NA	TRBV3-1	TRBJ2-5	NA	CASSPIEGVAETQYF	TGTGCCAGCAGCCCAATAGAGGGAGTGGCAGAGACCCAGTACTTC
16	few	TRBV18	TRBJ2-1	NA	CASSPFTASSYNEQFF	TGTGCCAGCTCACCATTTACGGCGAGCTCCTACAATGAGCAGTTCTTC
15	many	TRBV5-1	TRBJ2-7	NA	CASSPDPGRSYEQYF	TGCGCCAGCAGCCCCGACCCAGGGCGGAGTTACGAGCAGTACTTC
14	NA	TRBV27	TRBJ1-1	NA	CASSLIGVNTEAFF	TGTGCCAGCAGTTTAATTGGGGTGAACACTGAAGCTTTCTTT
13	NA	TRBV30	TRBJ1-3	NA	CAWRHSSGNTIYF	TGTGCCTGGAGGCATTCTTCTGGAAACACCATATATTTT
13	many	TRBV4-3	TRBJ2-1	NA	CASSYRAVNEQFF	TGCGCCAGCAGCTACCGAGCGGTCAATGAGCAGTTCTTC
13	NA	TRBV14	TRBJ2-1	NA	CASSQPSYNEQFF	TGTGCCAGCAGCCAACCATCCTACAATGAGCAGTTCTTC
11	few	TRBV5-1	TRBJ2-1	NA	CASSAQNEQFF	TGCGCCAGCAGTGCCCAGAATGAGCAGTTCTTC
16	few	TRBV5-1	TRBJ2-2	NA	CASSLTSIGSTGELFF	TGCGCCAGCAGCTTAACCTCAATAGGGAGCACCGGGGAGCTGTTTTTT
16	NA	TRBV20-1	TRBJ1-5	NA	CSARDLNSDSNQPQHF	TGCAGTGCTAGAGATCTAAACAGTGATAGCAATCAGCCCCAGCATTTT